The clone carrying this T cell receptor beta chain was counted a few times. The TCR beta profiling, which covered VDJ combination and CDR3 sequence, was carried out using genomic DNA as the template. TCRdb reprocessed the reads with MiXCR, giving one entry per CDR3 protein. The sample records roughly 160,000 distinct CDR3 sequences, around half being singletons. These data come from a study of CD8+CD57+ T cells in acquired aplastic anemia. Trimming removed 10 bases from V and 4 bases from J, with 14 bases in between. CDR1 is SNHLY and CDR2 is FYNNEI in the germline V gene. This CDR3 comprises 13 residues. The sequenced patients had an expansion of CD8+CD57+ cells seen by flow cytometry. At blood sampling, none of the patients had yet received therapy.

This receptor was obtained from a human donor with aplastic anemia. Material for sequencing was sorted CD4+, CD8+, or CD8+CD57+ T cells (not recorded which) from PBMCs. The chain has TRBV2 and TRBJ1-3; D perhaps matches TRBD1 (6 bases). The CDR3 here is CAKQGRDGNTIYF. The CDR3 DNA reads as TGTGCCAAACAGGGCAGGGACGGAAACACCATATATTTT. Combining the CDR3 with reference TRBV2 and TRBJ1-3 gives the whole variable domain EPEVTQTPSHQVTQMGQEVILRCVPISNHLYFYWYRQILGQKVEFLVSFYNNEISEKSEIFDDQFSVERPDGSNFTLKIRSTKLEDSAMYFCAKQGRDGNTIYFGEGSWLTVV.